This T cell receptor beta chain was observed in a study of somatic mutations in cytotoxic T cells in rheumatoid arthritis. Points on this clone: The target antigen is unknown.

Some clones are missing from TCRdb's copy, which holds only in-frame ones; the method was immunoSEQ multiplex PCR. The data contain 10,000 to 15,000 clones, approximately 80% of them seen just once; the ten biggest clones take up 22%. The CDR3 loop spans 15 amino acids. Per the germline V gene, CDR1 is LNHNV and CDR2 is YYDKDF (reference sequence). Trimming took off 3 bases at V and 6 bases at J, with 15 bases between the two ends. Findings and limits, study-wide: TRBV07 showed slight underrepresentation in rheumatoid arthritis patients, unadjusted for multiple comparisons. Expanded CD8+ clones had unknown antigen targets. Rheumatoid arthritis patients and age-matched healthy controls showed no significant difference in CD8+ T-cell clonality.

The V gene is TRBV15, the J gene TRBJ1-5, with a possible D match to TRBD1 (5 bases). The receptor was isolated from an adult with rheumatoid arthritis. Sequenced input: CD8+ T cells sorted from blood. The chain's CDR3 is CATSSTVGGSQPQHF. Here the CDR3 DNA reads TGTGCCACCAGCAGTACTGTTGGGGGTTCTCAGCCCCAGCATTTT.